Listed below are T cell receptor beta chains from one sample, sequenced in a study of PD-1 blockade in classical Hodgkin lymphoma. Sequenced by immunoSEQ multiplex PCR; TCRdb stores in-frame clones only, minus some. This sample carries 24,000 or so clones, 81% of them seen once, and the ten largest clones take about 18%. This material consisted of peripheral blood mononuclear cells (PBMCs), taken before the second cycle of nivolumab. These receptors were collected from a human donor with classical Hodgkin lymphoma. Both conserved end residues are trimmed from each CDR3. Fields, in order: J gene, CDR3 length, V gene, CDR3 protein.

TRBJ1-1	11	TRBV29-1	SAGGGMNTEAF
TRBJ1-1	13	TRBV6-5	ASSYRGVVSTEAF
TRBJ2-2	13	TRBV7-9	ASSLEDRGTGELF
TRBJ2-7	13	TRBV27	ASSPDEQGTYEQY
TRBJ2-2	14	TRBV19	ASSTRQGAPPGELF
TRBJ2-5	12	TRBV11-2	ASSAATQIETQY
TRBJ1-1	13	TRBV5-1	ASRRDPTVNTEAF
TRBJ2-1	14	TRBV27	ASSLSTSGNHREQF
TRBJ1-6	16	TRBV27	ASTQDSRGLRNNSPLH
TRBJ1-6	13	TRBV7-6	ASSSGQGLNSPLH
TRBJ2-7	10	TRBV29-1	SVGGTYYEQY
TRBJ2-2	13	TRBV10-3	AIRPGTGNTGELF
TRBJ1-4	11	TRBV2	ASSVGSNEKLF
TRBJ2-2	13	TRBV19	ASSMGAGSFGELF
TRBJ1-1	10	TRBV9	ASSVGHTEAF
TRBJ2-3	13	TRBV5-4	ASSFGGPSTDTQY
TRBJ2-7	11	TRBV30	AWSREAGYEQY
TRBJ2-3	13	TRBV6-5	ASSYGSRDTDTQY
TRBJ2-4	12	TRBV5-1	ASSEGIQRNIQY
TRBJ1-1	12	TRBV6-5	ASSYSLPGTEAF
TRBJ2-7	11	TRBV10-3	AAQRGGLNEQY
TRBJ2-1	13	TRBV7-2	ASSSYSGGYNEQF
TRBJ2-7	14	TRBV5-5	ASSFSGDLGGYEQY
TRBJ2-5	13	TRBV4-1	ASSQEGGGEETQY
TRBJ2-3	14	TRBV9	ASSAGPPGGTDTQY
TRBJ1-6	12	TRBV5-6	ASSSRQGNSPLH
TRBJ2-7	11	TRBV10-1	ASSVTFLDEQY
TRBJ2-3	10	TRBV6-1	ASSSITDTQY
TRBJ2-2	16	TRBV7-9	ASSSKGGTGGFTGELF
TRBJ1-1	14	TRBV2	ASSEAGLRTNTEAF
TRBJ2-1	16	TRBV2	ASSEGFGMGVSYNEQF
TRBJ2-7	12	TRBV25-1	ASSEQGRNYEQY
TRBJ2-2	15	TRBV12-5	ASGFHRDRVEGGELF
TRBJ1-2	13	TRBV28	ASSPGPGTAYGYT
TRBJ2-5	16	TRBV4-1	ASSQDPLGGLGQETQY
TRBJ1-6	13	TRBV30	AWKDNQGRNSPLH
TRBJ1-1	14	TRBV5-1	ASSPVGWSLNTEAF
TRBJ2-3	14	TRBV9	ASSVGGQGYTDTQY
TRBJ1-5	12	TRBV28	ASRDWDSLLAQH
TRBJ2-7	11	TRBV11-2	ASSLDSTYEQY
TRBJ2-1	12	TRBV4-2	ASSQEDRVNEQF
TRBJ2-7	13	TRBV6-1	ASKLSGQGLYEQY
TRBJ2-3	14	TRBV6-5	ASSFSGQGATDTQY
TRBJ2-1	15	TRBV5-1	ASSFGGAGVSYNEQF
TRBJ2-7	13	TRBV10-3	AISPRQGPPYEQY
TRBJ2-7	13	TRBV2	ASSEDAVGSYEQY